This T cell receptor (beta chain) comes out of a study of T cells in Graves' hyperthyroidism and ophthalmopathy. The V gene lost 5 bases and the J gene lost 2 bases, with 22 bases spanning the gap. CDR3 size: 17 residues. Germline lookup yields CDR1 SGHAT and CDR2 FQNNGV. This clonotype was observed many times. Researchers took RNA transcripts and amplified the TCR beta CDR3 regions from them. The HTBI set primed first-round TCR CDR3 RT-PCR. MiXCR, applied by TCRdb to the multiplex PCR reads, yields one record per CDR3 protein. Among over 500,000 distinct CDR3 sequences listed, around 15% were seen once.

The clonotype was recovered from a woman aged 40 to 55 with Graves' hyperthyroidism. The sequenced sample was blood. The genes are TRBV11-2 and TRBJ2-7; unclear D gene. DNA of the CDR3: TGTGCCAGCAGCCTCGACCCGTGGCAGGTCGAAGCCTACGAGCAGTACTTC. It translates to CASSLDPWQVEAYEQYF.